The 9 T cell receptor beta chains given below trace back to one sample, sequenced in a study of T cells after yellow fever vaccination. Via MiXCR, TCRdb re-called the 5' RACE reads, giving one row per CDR3 protein. The sample yields 320,000 or so distinct CDR3 sequences, approximately 8% seen once. The source was PBMCs, collected roughly 46 days after the first yellow fever vaccination. The receptor source for this set is a man aged 18-30 years who received the YFV17D yellow fever vaccine.

The chain links TRBV29-1 to TRBJ2-7; 10 bases match TRBD1. This CDR3 is built from 15 residues. The V segment lost 1 base and the J segment 5 bases; nucleotides outside the gene matches: 8. Germline CDR1 SQVTM, CDR2 ANQGSEA. The CDR3 coding sequence is TGCAGCGTTGAAGGAAAGGGGACAGGGGCCGACGAGCAGTACTTC. Translating it yields CSVEGKGTGADEQYF.

The rearrangement uses TRBV7-6 and TRBJ1-6; 10 bases fit TRBD1. The CDR3 runs 15 residues. Germline-derived CDR1 and CDR2 are SGHVS and FNYEAQ. V lost 5 bases, J lost 10 bases, and 8 bases stayed unmatched. The CDR3 bases are TGTGCCAGCAGCGCCCGGGGACAGGGGAGGTCACCCCTCCACTTT. Its protein is CASSARGQGRSPLHF.

This chain links TRBV5-1 with TRBJ1-2; D is uncertain. Trimming took 1 base from V and 2 from J, leaving 6 bases between them. The CDR3 loop spans 13 amino acids. The germline V gene has CDR1 SGHRS and CDR2 YFSETQ. The CDR3 region is CASSLPENYGYTF. CDR3 coding DNA: TGCGCCAGCAGCTTGCCGGAGAACTATGGCTACACCTTC.

This clonotype has a handful of counts. The chain has TRBV24-1 and TRBJ2-3, with D unresolved. Germline V gives CDR1 KGHDR, CDR2 SFDVKD. Trimming removed 6 bases from V and 4 bases from J, with 7 bases in between. This CDR3 is built from 12 residues. CDR3 protein: CATSQFPDTQYF. CDR3 coding DNA: TGTGCCACCAGTCAGTTCCCAGATACGCAGTATTTT.

The table lists this clonotype with many counts. The chain combines TRBV12-3 or TRBV12-4 with TRBJ2-3, with D unclear. V lost 6 bases, J lost 5 bases, and 6 bases lay in between. This CDR3 spans 11 amino acids. CDR3 DNA sequence: TGTGCCAGCAGCTCGGGAGATACGCAGTATTTT. The encoded protein is CASSSGDTQYF.

In this sample, this clonotype turned up many times. This sequence joins TRBV7-2 and TRBJ2-7; no reliable D call. CDR3 length: 14 amino acids. From germline, CDR1 is SGHTA and CDR2 FQGNSA. Trimming took off 5 bases at V and 4 bases at J, with 15 bases between the two ends. The CDR3 DNA sequence: TGTGCCAGCAGCCTTCTACTGACATCGTACGAGCAGTACTTC. Its translation is CASSLLLTSYEQYF. Complete variable domain (other parts from reference TRBV7-2 and TRBJ2-7): GAGVSQSPSNKVTEKGKDVELRCDPISGHTALYWYRQSLGQGLEFLIYFQGNSAPDKSGLPSDRFSAERTGGSVSTLTIQRTQQEDSAVYLCASSLLLTSYEQYFGPGTRLTVT.

This clonotype came up many times. The chain recombines TRBV12-3 or TRBV12-4 with TRBJ2-5; 8 bases are a match to TRBD2. The CDR3 covers 15 residues. The junction had 8 bases not matched to a gene; V was cut back by 4 bases and J by 4 bases. The DNA of the CDR3 is TGTGCCAGCAGTTCCCAGGCGGGGGGCTTAGAGACCCAGTACTTC. It translates to CASSSQAGGLETQYF.

The gene calls are TRBV12-3 or TRBV12-4 and TRBJ2-1; D uncertain. Trimming cost V 5 bases and J 0 bases, with 11 bases left between them. The CDR3 is 15 residues long. The CDR3 reads CASSMGASSYNEQFF. The DNA of the CDR3 is TGTGCCAGCAGTATGGGCGCCTCCTCCTACAATGAGCAGTTCTTC.

The chain has TRBV11-2 and TRBJ2-5, with 7 positions matching TRBD1. Germline loops: CDR1 SGHAT, CDR2 FQNNGV. J gave up 4 bases and V 5 bases, and 7 bases lay outside the gene matches. The CDR3 loop spans 14 amino acids. As DNA, the CDR3 is TGTGCCAGCAGCATCAGACAGGGTGCAGAGACCCAGTACTTC. Its translation: CASSIRQGAETQYF.